The source of this T cell receptor (beta chain) is a study of T cell responses to AZD1222 COVID-19 vaccine. Points from the study as a whole: Most donors were white British, females outnumbered males, and clonal diversity was possibly underestimated. Dominant at 160-218 and 743-854, vaccine-associated CD4 TCRs also spanned spike. Per reports, nearly half of all spike-specific TCRs target regions that are unmutated in variants.

Note on this clone: Its cognate antigen is unknown.

Libraries were prepared by immunoSEQ multiplex PCR; TCRdb keeps only in-frame clonotypes and omits some of them. The repertoire consists of approximately 74,000 clones, with 75% to 90% occurring once and the leading ten covering nearly 25%. Whether given at about 4 or about 12 weeks, second doses were pooled. This clonotype was sampled from an adult who received the AZD1222 COVID-19 vaccine. This sample comprised peripheral blood, obtained 28 days after the second AZD1222 dose.

This CDR3 is CASSEFGLGPHNEQFF. The CDR3 region has the DNA TGTGCCAGCAGTGAATTCGGCTTGGGGCCTCACAATGAGCAGTTCTTC. This chain joins TRBV25-1 and TRBJ2-1; possibly TRBD1 for D (5 bases). The ends were cut back, 1 base at V and 5 bases at J, with 15 bases in the middle. The CDR3 sequence is 16 residues long. Germline V CDR1 and CDR2: MGHDK, SYGVNS.